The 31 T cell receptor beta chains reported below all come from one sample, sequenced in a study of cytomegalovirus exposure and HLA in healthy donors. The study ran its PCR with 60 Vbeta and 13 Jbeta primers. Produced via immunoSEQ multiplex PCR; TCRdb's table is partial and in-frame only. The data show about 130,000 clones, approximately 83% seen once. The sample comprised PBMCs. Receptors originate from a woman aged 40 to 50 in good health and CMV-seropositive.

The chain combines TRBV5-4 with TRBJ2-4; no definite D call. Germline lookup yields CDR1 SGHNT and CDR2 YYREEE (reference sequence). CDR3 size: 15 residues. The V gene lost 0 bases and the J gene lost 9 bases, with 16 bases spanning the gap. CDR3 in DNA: TGTGCCAGCAGCTTGGATCCTTTAGCTGTTTGCATTCAGTACTTC. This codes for CASSLDPLAVCIQYF.

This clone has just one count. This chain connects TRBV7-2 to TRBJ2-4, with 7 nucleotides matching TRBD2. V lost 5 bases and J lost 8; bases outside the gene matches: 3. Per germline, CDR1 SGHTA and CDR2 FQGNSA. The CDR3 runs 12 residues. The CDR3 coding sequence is TGTGCCAGCAGCCTGGGGGGGGACATTCAGTACTTC. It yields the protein CASSLGGDIQYF.

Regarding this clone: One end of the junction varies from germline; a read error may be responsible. The CDR3 loop reads CARRELNSLLHF. CDR3 sequence (DNA): TGTGCCCGACGGGAGTTAAATTCACTCCTCCACTTT. V usage is TRBV30 and J usage is TRBJ1-6; no clear D. There are 12 residues in the CDR3. Germline V gene sequence: CDR1 GTSNPN, CDR2 SVGIG (reference sequence).

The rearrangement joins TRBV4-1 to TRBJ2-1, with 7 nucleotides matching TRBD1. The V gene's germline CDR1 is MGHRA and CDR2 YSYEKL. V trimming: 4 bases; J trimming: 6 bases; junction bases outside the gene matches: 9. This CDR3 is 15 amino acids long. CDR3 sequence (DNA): TGCGCCAGCAGCCGCCAAGGGACAGAACTCAATGAGCAGTTCTTC. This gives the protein CASSRQGTELNEQFF.

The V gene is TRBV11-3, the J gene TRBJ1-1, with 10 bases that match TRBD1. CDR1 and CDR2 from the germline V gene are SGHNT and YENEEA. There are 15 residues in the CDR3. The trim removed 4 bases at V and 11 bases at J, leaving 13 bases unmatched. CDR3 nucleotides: TGTGCCAGCAGCTCAACGGACAGGGGGAGCAAAGAGGCTTTCTTT. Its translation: CASSSTDRGSKEAFF.

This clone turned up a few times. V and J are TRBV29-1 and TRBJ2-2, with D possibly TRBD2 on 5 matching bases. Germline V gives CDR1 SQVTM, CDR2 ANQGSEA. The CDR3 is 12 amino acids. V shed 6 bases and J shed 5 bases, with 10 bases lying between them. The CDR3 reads CSVGKGTGELFF. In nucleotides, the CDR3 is TGCAGCGTCGGGAAAGGGACCGGGGAGCTGTTTTTT.

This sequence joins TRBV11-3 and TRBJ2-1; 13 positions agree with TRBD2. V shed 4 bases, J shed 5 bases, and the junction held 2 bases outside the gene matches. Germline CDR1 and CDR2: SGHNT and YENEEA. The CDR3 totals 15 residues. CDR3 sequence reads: CASSSGLAGHNEQFF. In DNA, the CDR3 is TGTGCCAGCAGCTCGGGACTAGCGGGACACAATGAGCAGTTCTTC.

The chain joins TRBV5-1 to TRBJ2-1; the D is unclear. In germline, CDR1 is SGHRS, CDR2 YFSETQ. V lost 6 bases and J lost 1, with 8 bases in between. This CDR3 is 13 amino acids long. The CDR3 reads CASTTMSYNEQFF. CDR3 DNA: TGCGCCAGCACTACCATGTCCTACAATGAGCAGTTCTTC.

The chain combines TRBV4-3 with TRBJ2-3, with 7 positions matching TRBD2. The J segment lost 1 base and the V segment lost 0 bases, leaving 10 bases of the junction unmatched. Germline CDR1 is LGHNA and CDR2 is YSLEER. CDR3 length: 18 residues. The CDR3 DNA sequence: TGCGCCAGCAGCCAAGATAGGGGAAGCGGGATCCGCACAGATACGCAGTATTTT. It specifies CASSQDRGSGIRTDTQYF.

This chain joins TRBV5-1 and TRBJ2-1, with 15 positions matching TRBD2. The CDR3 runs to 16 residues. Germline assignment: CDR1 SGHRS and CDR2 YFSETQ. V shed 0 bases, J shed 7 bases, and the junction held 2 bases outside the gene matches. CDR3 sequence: CASSLEGTSGRNEQFF. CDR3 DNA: TGCGCCAGCAGCTTGGAGGGGACTAGCGGGAGGAATGAGCAGTTCTTC.

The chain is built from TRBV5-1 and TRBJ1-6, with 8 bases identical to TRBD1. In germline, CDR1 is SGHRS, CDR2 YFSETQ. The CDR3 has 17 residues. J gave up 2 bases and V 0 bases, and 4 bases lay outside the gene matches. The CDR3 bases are TGCGCCAGCAGCTTGGACGGACAGGGAGCCTATAATTCACCCCTCCACTTT. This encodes CASSLDGQGAYNSPLHF.

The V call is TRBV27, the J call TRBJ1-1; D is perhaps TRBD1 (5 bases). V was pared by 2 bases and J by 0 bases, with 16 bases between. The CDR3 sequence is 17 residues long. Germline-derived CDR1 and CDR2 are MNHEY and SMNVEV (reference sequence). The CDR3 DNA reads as TGTGCCAGCAGTTTACGGGTACAGGCCGGTATGAACACTGAAGCTTTCTTT. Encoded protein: CASSLRVQAGMNTEAFF.

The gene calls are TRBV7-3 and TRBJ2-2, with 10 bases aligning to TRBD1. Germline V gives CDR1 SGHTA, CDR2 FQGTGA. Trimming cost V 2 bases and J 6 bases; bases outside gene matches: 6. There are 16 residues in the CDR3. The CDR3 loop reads CASSLYPGQGSGELFF. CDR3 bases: TGTGCCAGCAGCTTATACCCGGGACAGGGGTCCGGGGAGCTGTTTTTT.

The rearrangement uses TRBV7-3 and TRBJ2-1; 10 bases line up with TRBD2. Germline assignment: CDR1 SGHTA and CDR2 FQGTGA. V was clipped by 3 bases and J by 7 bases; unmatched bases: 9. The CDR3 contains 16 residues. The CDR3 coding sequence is TGTGCCAGCAGCTTCATTCCTAGCGGGAGAGGAAATGAGCAGTTCTTC. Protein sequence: CASSFIPSGRGNEQFF.

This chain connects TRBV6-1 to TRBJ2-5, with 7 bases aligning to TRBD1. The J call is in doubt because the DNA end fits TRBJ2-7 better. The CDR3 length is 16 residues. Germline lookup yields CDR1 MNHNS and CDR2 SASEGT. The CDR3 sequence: CASSEPGQARTYEQYF. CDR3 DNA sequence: TGTGCCAGCAGTGAACCCGGACAGGCCAGGACCTACGAGCAGTACTTC.

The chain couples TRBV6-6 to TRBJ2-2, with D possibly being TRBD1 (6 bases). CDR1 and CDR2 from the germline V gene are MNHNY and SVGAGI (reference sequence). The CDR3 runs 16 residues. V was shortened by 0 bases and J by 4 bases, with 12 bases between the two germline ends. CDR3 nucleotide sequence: TGTGCCAGCAGTTACTCGATGGGGGCCGGCACCGGGGAGCTGTTTTTT. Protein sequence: CASSYSMGAGTGELFF.

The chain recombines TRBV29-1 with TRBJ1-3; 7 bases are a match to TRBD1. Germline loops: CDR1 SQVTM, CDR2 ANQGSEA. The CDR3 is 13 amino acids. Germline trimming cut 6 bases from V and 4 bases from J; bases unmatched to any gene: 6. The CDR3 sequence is CSVQTGAGNTIYF. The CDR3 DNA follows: TGCAGCGTCCAAACAGGGGCAGGAAACACCATATATTTT.

The CDR3 DNA reads as TGTGCCAGCAGTTTATCGGTGAGCACTGAAGCTTTCTTT. Protein: CASSLSVSTEAFF. The rearrangement links TRBV27 to TRBJ1-1; D is undetermined. The CDR3 totals 13 residues. Trimming left V 0 bases short and J 4 bases short, with 6 bases between. CDR1 is MNHEY, CDR2 SMNVEV, per germline (reference sequence).

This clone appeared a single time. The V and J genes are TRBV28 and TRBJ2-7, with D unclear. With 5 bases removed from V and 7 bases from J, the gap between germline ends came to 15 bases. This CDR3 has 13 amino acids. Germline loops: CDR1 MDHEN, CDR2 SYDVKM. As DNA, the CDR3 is TGTGCCAGCAGTATCCACCAGGTTCGGGAGCAGTACTTC. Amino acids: CASSIHQVREQYF. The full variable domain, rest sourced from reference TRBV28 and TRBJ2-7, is DVKVTQSSRYLVKRTGEKVFLECVQDMDHENMFWYRQDPGLGLRLIYFSYDVKMKEKGDIPEGYSVSREKKERFSLILESASTNQTSMYLCASSIHQVREQYFGPGTRLTVT.

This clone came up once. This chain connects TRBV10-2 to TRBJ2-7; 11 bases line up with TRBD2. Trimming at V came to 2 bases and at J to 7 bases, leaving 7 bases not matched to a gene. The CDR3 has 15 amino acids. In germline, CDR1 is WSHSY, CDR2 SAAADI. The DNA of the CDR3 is TGCGCCAGCAGTGAGAAGACTAGCGGGGTGGGGGAGCAGTACTTC. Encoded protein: CASSEKTSGVGEQYF.

Here the CDR3 reads CASSPIVYGTEAFF. CDR3 DNA: TGTGCCAGCAGTCCTATCGTATATGGTACTGAAGCTTTCTTT. J is TRBJ1-1 and V is TRBV27; D is undetermined. CDR1 and CDR2 from the germline V gene are MNHEY and SMNVEV (reference sequence). The germline V and J ends were trimmed by 5 bases and 5 bases, with 15 bases remaining between them. The CDR3 consists of 14 residues.

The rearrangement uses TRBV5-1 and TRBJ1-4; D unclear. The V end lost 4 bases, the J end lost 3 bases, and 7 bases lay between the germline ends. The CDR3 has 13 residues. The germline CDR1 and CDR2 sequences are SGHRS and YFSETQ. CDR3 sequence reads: CASSRVPNEKLFF. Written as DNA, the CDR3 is TGCGCCAGCAGCCGGGTCCCTAATGAAAAACTGTTTTTT.

The CDR3 loop is CASSLSGTLNTGELFF. The CDR3 DNA reads as TGTGCCAGCAGCTTATCAGGGACACTGAACACCGGGGAGCTGTTTTTT. This rearrangement joins TRBV7-9 to TRBJ2-2, with D possibly being TRBD1 (6 bases). V was cut by 2 bases and J by 1 base, with 11 bases left in between. CDR3 length: 16 amino acids. CDR1 and CDR2 from the germline V gene are SEHNR and FQNEAQ (reference sequence).

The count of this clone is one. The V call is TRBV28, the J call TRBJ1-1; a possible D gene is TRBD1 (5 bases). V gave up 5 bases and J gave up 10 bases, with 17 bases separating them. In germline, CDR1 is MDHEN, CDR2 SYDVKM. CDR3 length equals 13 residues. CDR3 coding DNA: TGTGCCAGCAGTGCCGTCGGGACTCCTGGAGCTTTCTTT. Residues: CASSAVGTPGAFF.

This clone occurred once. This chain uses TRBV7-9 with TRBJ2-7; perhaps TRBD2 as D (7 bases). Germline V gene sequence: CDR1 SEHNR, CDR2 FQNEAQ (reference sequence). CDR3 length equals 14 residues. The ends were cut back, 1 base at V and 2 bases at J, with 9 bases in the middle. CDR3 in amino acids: CASSLVGGPYEQYF. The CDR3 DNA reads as TGTGCCAGCAGCTTAGTCGGGGGGCCCTACGAGCAGTACTTC.

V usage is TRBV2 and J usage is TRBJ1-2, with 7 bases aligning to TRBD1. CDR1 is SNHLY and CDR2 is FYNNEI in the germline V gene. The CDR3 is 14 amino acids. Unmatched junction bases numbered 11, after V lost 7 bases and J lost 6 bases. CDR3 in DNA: TGTGCCAGCAATAACCGGGACAGAACCCATGGCTACACCTTC. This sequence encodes CASNNRDRTHGYTF.

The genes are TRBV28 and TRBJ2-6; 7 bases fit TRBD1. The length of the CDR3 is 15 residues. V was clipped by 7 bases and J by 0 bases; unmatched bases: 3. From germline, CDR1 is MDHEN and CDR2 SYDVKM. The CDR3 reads CASKPGGSGANVLTF. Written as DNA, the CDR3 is TGTGCCAGCAAACCAGGGGGCTCTGGGGCCAACGTCCTGACTTTC. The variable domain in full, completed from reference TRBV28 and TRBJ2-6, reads DVKVTQSSRYLVKRTGEKVFLECVQDMDHENMFWYRQDPGLGLRLIYFSYDVKMKEKGDIPEGYSVSREKKERFSLILESASTNQTSMYLCASKPGGSGANVLTFGAGSRLTVL.

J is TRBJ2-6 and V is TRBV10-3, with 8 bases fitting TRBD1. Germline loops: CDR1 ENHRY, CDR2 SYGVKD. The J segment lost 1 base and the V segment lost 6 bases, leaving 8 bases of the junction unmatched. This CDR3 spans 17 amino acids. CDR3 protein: CAIRISGGASGANVLTF. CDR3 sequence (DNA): TGTGCCATCAGAATCTCAGGGGGCGCTTCTGGGGCCAACGTCCTGACTTTC.

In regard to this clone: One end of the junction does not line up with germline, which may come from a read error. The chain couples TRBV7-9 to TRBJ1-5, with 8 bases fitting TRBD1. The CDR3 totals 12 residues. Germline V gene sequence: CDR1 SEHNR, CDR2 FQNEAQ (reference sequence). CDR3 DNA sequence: TGTTCCAGCAGGGGGCCAAATCAGCCCCAGCATTTT. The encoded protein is CSSRGPNQPQHF.

CDR3 nucleotides: TGCAGCGTTGCGCCTGACGGGAGGACTTACAATGAGCAGTTCTTC. Encoded protein: CSVAPDGRTYNEQFF. The V gene is TRBV29-1, the J gene TRBJ2-1, with 7 bases that match TRBD2. V was clipped by 4 bases and J by 4 bases; unmatched bases: 10. Germline V gives CDR1 SQVTM, CDR2 ANQGSEA. CDR3 length: 15 residues.

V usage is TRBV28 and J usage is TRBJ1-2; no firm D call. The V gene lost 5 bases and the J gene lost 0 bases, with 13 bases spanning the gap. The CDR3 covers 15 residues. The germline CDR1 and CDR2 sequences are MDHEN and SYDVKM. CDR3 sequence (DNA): TGTGCCAGCAGTCCGACTCCAAGTACTAACTATGGCTACACCTTC. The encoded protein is CASSPTPSTNYGYTF.